The sequence of this TCR beta chain was determined in a study of regulatory T cells in long-lasting Graves disease. Overall study findings and caveats: Persistent patients had a count of shared public clonotypes (approximately 2,800) that exceeded that of new patients (about 870). Only a small sample size was used, which may have cut accuracy.

This clonotype was recorded at least ten times. Its antigen remains unknown. Libraries of TCR beta came from iRepertoire HTBI primers plus Arm-PCR of CDR3 regions. TCRdb reanalysed the multiplex PCR reads using MiXCR and keeps one entry per CDR3 protein. The sample shows roughly 400,000 distinct CDR3 sequences, about 21% of them seen only once. The time point: persistent/refractory GD, antithyroid drugs over 5 years with positive TRAb. Following extraction of RNA from PBMCs, that RNA was used to make the TCR library. V was cut by 1 base and J by 6 bases, with 7 bases left in between. The CDR3 covers 13 residues. Germline V gene sequence: CDR1 SGHVS, CDR2 FQNEAQ.

The clonotype originates from a female donor with Graves disease. The source was peripheral blood mononuclear cells (PBMCs), collected when the disease was refractory, from a patient treated with antithyroid drugs. The chain uses TRBV7-8 and TRBJ2-1, with D uncertain. This chain's CDR3 is CASSLGSSNEQFF. The CDR3 coding sequence is TGTGCCAGCAGCTTAGGTTCCAGCAATGAGCAGTTCTTC.